This record concerns one T cell receptor beta chain sequence. What it recognizes is unknown. This specimen belongs to a study of CXCR3-negative and CXCR3-positive naive CD8 T cells. Cells classed as naive CD8+ T cells were CD45RO-CCR7+CD27+CD95-. Germline CDR1 MNHEY, CDR2 SMNVEV (reference sequence). This CDR3 has 13 amino acids. Study results and caveats: Naive cells that were CXCR3-positive had more hydrophobic TRB CDR3s (compared with CXCR3-negative naive cells). The TRBV-TRBJ usage of naive CXCR3-negative and CXCR3-positive cells was similar, but that of memory cells differed.

The libraries of TRB cDNA were prepared using 5' RACE with UMI labels. Each CDR3 protein gets one entry in TCRdb, which reprocessed the 5' RACE reads and gives no DNA. This sample's table reports around 120,000 distinct CDR3 sequences. Source material: naive CXCR3+ CD8+ T cells from blood. Subset of the sample: CD45RO-CCR7+CD27+CD95- naive CD8+ T cells expressing CXCR3 (TNR3+). The clonotype originates from a human donor in good health. Some clones in this sample may be carry-over from other donors' samples. The chain combines TRBV27 with TRBJ2-5; TCRdb proposes TRBD1, but this gene call is untestable without DNA. The CDR3 sequence: CASSPDGGRSQYF.